This T cell receptor beta chain originates from a study of cytomegalovirus exposure and HLA in healthy donors. The study's findings and limits: More clonal expansion characterized HLA-associated TCR beta chains than equally common others in a later analysis. Productive rates of about 87% or about 30% were seen for most TCR beta V segments in an earlier analysis.

This clone was seen a single time. Its antigen is still unknown. Germline CDR1 and CDR2: SGHKS and YYEKEE (reference sequence). V was clipped by 5 bases and J by 1 base, with 9 bases between them. The CDR3 is made up of 13 amino acids. This PCR relied on a set of 60 Vbeta primers and 13 Jbeta primers. TCRdb's copy holds only in-frame clones and misses some; the assay was immunoSEQ multiplex PCR. The table has around 150,000 clones, around 79% seen once. This clonotype originated in a woman between 40 and 50 years old in good health and CMV-seropositive. Material: PBMCs. V gene TRBV5-5 combines with J gene TRBJ1-2, with D perhaps matching TRBD1 (6 bases). DNA of the CDR3: TGTGCCAGCAGTGCAGGGGTTAACTATGGCTACACCTTC. Amino acid sequence: CASSAGVNYGYTF.